The 28 T cell receptor beta chains below were found in one sample sequenced in a study of T cells in Graves' hyperthyroidism and ophthalmopathy. Amplification targeted TCR beta CDR3 regions from RNA transcripts. Primed by the HTBI set, a first-round RT-PCR was run on the TCR CDR3. TCRdb called the multiplex PCR reads again in MiXCR, with one record for every CDR3 protein. The sample holds 600,000 to 700,000 distinct CDR3 sequences, approximately 14% seen once. Specimen: blood. These receptors all come from a woman aged 35 to 49 with Graves' ophthalmopathy.

The rearrangement joins TRBV10-3 to TRBJ1-2, with D unclear. V was clipped by 5 bases and J by 6 bases, with 13 bases between them. CDR3 size: 13 residues. Germline loops: CDR1 ENHRY, CDR2 SYGVKD. The CDR3 coding sequence is TGTGCCATCAGTCCTCCCGGGTACCATGGCTACACCTTC. Translated: CAISPPGYHGYTF.

This clonotype was picked up many times. For the CDR3, the DNA is TGTGCCAGCACTCGCGACGAGACCCAGTACTTC. The encoded protein is CASTRDETQYF. This chain links TRBV27 with TRBJ2-5; no clear D gene. In germline, CDR1 is MNHEY, CDR2 SMNVEV (reference sequence). There are 11 residues in the CDR3. Between the trimmed V and J ends, which lost 7 bases and 5 bases, there was a span of 8 bases.

This clonotype was detected ten times or more. The chain links TRBV7-8 to TRBJ1-1; D is unresolved. The CDR3 loop spans 12 amino acids. The V and J ends lost 5 bases and 8 bases respectively, with 12 bases between them. The germline gives CDR1 SGHVS, CDR2 FQNEAQ. CDR3 sequence (DNA): TGTGCCAGCAGCGACATGGCTCTAGAAGCTTTCTTT. Protein sequence: CASSDMALEAFF.

This clonotype was observed many times. The rearrangement links TRBV27 to TRBJ1-1, with D perhaps matching TRBD1 (6 bases). The length of the CDR3 is 10 residues. Trimming removed 9 bases from V and 11 bases from J, with 13 bases in between. Germline lookup yields CDR1 MNHEY and CDR2 SMNVEV (reference sequence). The CDR3 bases are TGTGCCAGTCACAGGGAGTTGGCTTTCTTT. Residues: CASHRELAFF.

This clonotype was recorded many times. The rearrangement links TRBV4-2 to TRBJ2-2; D is undetermined. This CDR3 is built from 13 residues. V was clipped by 5 bases and J by 5 bases, with 9 bases between them. Per the germline V gene, CDR1 is LGHNA and CDR2 is YNFKEQ. DNA of the CDR3: TGTGCCAGCAGCAAACGAAAGACCGGGGAGCTGTTTTTT. This encodes CASSKRKTGELFF.

This clonotype has at least ten counts. J is TRBJ1-5 and V is TRBV28; 7 bases are a match to TRBD1. The germline CDR1 and CDR2 sequences are MDHEN and SYDVKM. Trimming took 8 bases from V and 7 from J; bases not matched to a gene: 8. This CDR3 has 13 amino acids. The CDR3 loop is CASDDREDQPQHF. The CDR3 DNA follows: TGTGCCAGCGACGACAGGGAAGACCAGCCCCAGCATTTT.

This clonotype was detected only a few times. This chain uses TRBV30 with TRBJ2-3; no firm D call. Trimming removed 6 bases at V and 2 bases at J, with 9 bases between. Germline V gene lookup returns CDR1 GTSNPN and CDR2 SVGIG (reference sequence). The CDR3 is 12 amino acids. This CDR3 reads CACDLVTDTQYF. The DNA of the CDR3 is TGTGCCTGTGACCTAGTCACAGATACGCAGTATTTT.

There are many counts of this clonotype. It may be a read error: a sequence one base away is much more abundant. This sequence joins TRBV20-1 and TRBJ1-2, with a weak D call TRBD1 (6 bases). The CDR3 is 15 amino acids. CDR1 and CDR2 from the germline V gene are DFQATT and SNEGSKA (reference sequence). V was cut by 3 bases and J by 1 base, with 15 bases left in between. CDR3 DNA sequence: TGCAGTGCTAGGCCCTGGACAGCAGGTAACTATGGCTACACCTTC. Translation gives CSARPWTAGNYGYTF.

This clonotype has at least ten counts. The chain uses TRBV24-1 and TRBJ2-7, with D possibly being TRBD1 or TRBD2 (6 bases each). The CDR3 runs to 15 residues. CDR1 is KGHDR, CDR2 SFDVKD, per germline. V was shortened by 2 bases and J by 3 bases, with 13 bases between the two germline ends. CDR3 DNA sequence: TGTGCCACCAGTGATTCACGGGGGCCCAACTACGAGCAGTACTTC. Translating gives CATSDSRGPNYEQYF.

This clonotype was seen at least ten times. This chain links TRBV15 with TRBJ2-7; D perhaps matches TRBD2 (6 bases). Germline CDR1 is LNHNV and CDR2 is YYDKDF (reference sequence). The CDR3 spans 15 residues. Trimming left V 0 bases short and J 6 bases short, with 15 bases between. The chain's CDR3 is CATSRDEEGSGEQYF. The CDR3 bases are TGTGCCACCAGCAGAGACGAGGAGGGATCTGGCGAGCAGTACTTC.

V and J are TRBV11-3 and TRBJ2-7, with D perhaps TRBD1 (5 bases). Germline V lookup: CDR1 SGHNT, CDR2 YENEEA. The V end was cut by 4 bases, the J end by 2 bases, with 15 bases between. This CDR3 has 15 residues. The CDR3: CASSSSRDLAYEQYF. DNA for the CDR3: TGTGCCAGCAGCTCAAGCAGGGATTTGGCCTACGAGCAGTACTTC.

This clonotype was recorded at least ten times. V and J are TRBV7-3 and TRBJ2-5; D ambiguous. The CDR3 has 13 amino acids. V was pared by 3 bases and J by 5 bases, with 10 bases between. Germline CDR1 reads SGHTA; CDR2 reads FQGTGA. CDR3 sequence: CASSFDGYETQYF. Written as DNA, the CDR3 is TGTGCCAGCAGCTTTGATGGATACGAGACCCAGTACTTC.

In its sample, this clonotype was seen a few times. This chain joins TRBV24-1 and TRBJ2-2; 13 bases agree with TRBD2. The trim removed 4 bases at V and 3 bases at J, leaving 4 bases unmatched. The CDR3 has 17 amino acids. Germline V CDR1 and CDR2: KGHDR, SFDVKD. The chain's CDR3 is CATSEPGTSGDTGELFF. CDR3 DNA: TGTGCCACCAGTGAACCCGGGACTAGCGGGGACACCGGGGAGCTGTTTTTT.

This clonotype was seen ten or more times. The chain employs TRBV6-1 and TRBJ1-2; no reliable D call. V lost 6 bases, J lost 8 bases, and 19 bases lay in between. This CDR3 spans 14 amino acids. The V gene's germline CDR1 is MNHNS and CDR2 SASEGT. The CDR3 is CASRNRRAQHGYTF. In DNA, the CDR3 is TGTGCCAGCAGGAACCGCCGGGCTCAACACGGCTACACCTTC.

The J gene is TRBJ1-1, the V gene TRBV2; D gene ambiguous. The CDR3 has 11 amino acids. CDR1 and CDR2 from the germline V gene are SNHLY and FYNNEI. Deletions cut 6 bases from V and 5 bases from J, with 7 bases between. CDR3 nucleotide sequence: TGTGCCAGCAGGCCAGGTACTGAAGCTTTCTTT. Translated: CASRPGTEAFF.

This clonotype was detected ten times or more. The chain is built from TRBV15 and TRBJ1-2, with D hard to call. The ends were cut back, 0 bases at V and 6 bases at J, with 14 bases in the middle. Germline values: CDR1 LNHNV, CDR2 YYDKDF (reference sequence). The CDR3 runs to 15 residues. The CDR3 DNA reads as TGTGCCACCAGCAGAGATTTAACCCTGGACCATGGCTACACCTTC. Translation gives CATSRDLTLDHGYTF.

This clonotype appeared many times. The V gene is TRBV7-2, the J gene TRBJ1-2; D is undetermined. The CDR3 length is 13 residues. Germline V lookup: CDR1 SGHTA, CDR2 FQGNSA. V was shortened by 0 bases and J by 7 bases, with 9 bases between the two germline ends. CDR3 region: CASSLALLAGYTF. CDR3 sequence (DNA): TGTGCCAGCAGCTTAGCGCTCCTAGCTGGCTACACCTTC. Looking up the rest from reference TRBV7-2 and TRBJ1-2 gives the full variable domain: GAGVSQSPSNKVTEKGKDVELRCDPISGHTALYWYRQSLGQGLEFLIYFQGNSAPDKSGLPSDRFSAERTGGSVSTLTIQRTQQEDSAVYLCASSLALLAGYTFGSGTRLTVV.

Only one count was recorded for this clonotype. The chain has TRBV7-9 and TRBJ2-5; D is perhaps TRBD1 (6 bases). The ends were cut back, 2 bases at V and 5 bases at J, with 18 bases in the middle. This CDR3 spans 16 amino acids. Germline V lookup: CDR1 SEHNR, CDR2 FQNEAQ (reference sequence). The CDR3 coding sequence is TGTGCCAGCAGCTTACTGGGCAGGGGTGCCGACGAGACCCAGTACTTC. Its translation is CASSLLGRGADETQYF.

Ten or more counts support this clonotype. The CDR3 coding sequence is TGTGCCAGCAGCCCCCGGGACTTCCTGAACACCGGGGAGCTGTTTTTT. This sequence encodes CASSPRDFLNTGELFF. This sequence joins TRBV11-1 and TRBJ2-2; the D gene is possibly TRBD2 (6 bases). The CDR3 contains 16 residues. Germline lookup yields CDR1 SGHAT and CDR2 FQDESV (reference sequence). V lost 5 bases to trimming and J lost 1 base, with 14 bases between them.

Many counts were recorded for this clonotype. J is TRBJ1-2 and V is TRBV29-1, with 7 bases fitting TRBD1. The length of the CDR3 is 13 residues. Losses at the gene ends were 1 base for V and 8 bases for J; bases not matched to a gene: 7. Germline V lookup: CDR1 SQVTM, CDR2 ANQGSEA. The CDR3 sequence: CSVEAGGTGGYTF. DNA of the CDR3: TGCAGCGTTGAAGCAGGGGGGACGGGAGGCTACACCTTC.

The rearrangement links TRBV12-3 or TRBV12-4 to TRBJ1-1, with D hard to call. V lost 2 bases to trimming and J lost 5 bases, with 15 bases between them. The CDR3 is made up of 15 amino acids. The CDR3 sequence is CASSLNMGRGTEAFF. The CDR3, as DNA: TGTGCCAGCAGTTTAAATATGGGCAGAGGGACTGAAGCTTTCTTT.

The rearrangement links TRBV6-1 to TRBJ2-7; D is perhaps TRBD1 (5 bases). V was cut by 0 bases and J by 0 bases, with 15 bases left in between. Germline V gene lookup returns CDR1 MNHNS and CDR2 SASEGT. The CDR3 sequence is 17 residues long. CDR3 sequence reads: CASSEALQGPLSYEQYF. The CDR3 DNA reads as TGTGCCAGCAGTGAAGCGCTTCAGGGCCCCCTCTCCTACGAGCAGTACTTC.

This clonotype was recorded a few times. Being one base from a much bigger clone, this may be a read error. The chain uses TRBV9 and TRBJ1-1; D remains ambiguous. Germline V lookup: CDR1 SGDLS, CDR2 YYNGEE. The CDR3 runs 14 residues. The CDR3 DNA is TGTGCCAGCAGCGAGCACTGGACGGGCACTGAAGCTGTCTTT. Its protein product is CASSEHWTGTEAVF.

This clonotype was seen many times. This chain uses TRBV5-1 with TRBJ2-7, with D perhaps matching TRBD2 (5 bases). The V gene's germline CDR1 is SGHRS and CDR2 YFSETQ. Trimming stripped 3 bases from V and 5 bases from J, with 15 bases between. CDR3 size: 14 residues. The CDR3 sequence is CASSSLGSIHEQYF. Written as DNA, the CDR3 is TGCGCCAGCAGCTCCTTAGGGAGTATCCACGAGCAGTACTTC.

The chain joins TRBV27 to TRBJ1-2, with 8 nucleotides matching TRBD1. The CDR3 consists of 16 residues. The V gene end was trimmed by 5 bases and the J gene end by 5 bases; junction bases not matched to a gene: 13. Germline values: CDR1 MNHEY, CDR2 SMNVEV (reference sequence). This CDR3 is CASSVHGTGREYGYTF. The CDR3 region has the DNA TGTGCCAGCAGTGTACACGGGACAGGAAGGGAGTATGGCTACACCTTC.

This clonotype was seen many times. The J gene is TRBJ2-1, the V gene TRBV28, with TRBD1 as a possible D gene (6 bases). Germline V gives CDR1 MDHEN, CDR2 SYDVKM. The CDR3 is made up of 13 amino acids. Trimming took off 6 bases at V and 9 bases at J, with 15 bases between the two ends. CDR3 coding DNA: TGTGCCAGCAGATTCCTACAGGGATTTGAGCAGTTCTTC. It yields the protein CASRFLQGFEQFF.

The V gene is TRBV6-2 or TRBV6-3, the J gene TRBJ2-7, with D possibly matching TRBD1 (6 bases). Trimming shortened V by 6 bases and J by 7 bases, and 22 bases separated the two germline ends. The CDR3 is 15 amino acids. Germline V gives CDR1 MNHEY, CDR2 SVGEGT. The CDR3 protein is CASRLPAGQFGEQYF. The CDR3 DNA sequence: TGTGCCAGCAGGCTCCCGGCTGGACAGTTTGGAGAGCAGTACTTC.

This clonotype has ten or more counts. The V and J genes are TRBV20-1 and TRBJ2-4; 13 bases line up with TRBD2. Germline values: CDR1 DFQATT, CDR2 SNEGSKA (reference sequence). This CDR3 has 13 residues. Germline trimming cut 5 bases from V and 8 bases from J; bases unmatched to any gene: 3. The DNA of the CDR3 is TGCAGTGCTTGGGGACTAGCGGGGCACATTCAGTACTTC. Its protein product is CSAWGLAGHIQYF.